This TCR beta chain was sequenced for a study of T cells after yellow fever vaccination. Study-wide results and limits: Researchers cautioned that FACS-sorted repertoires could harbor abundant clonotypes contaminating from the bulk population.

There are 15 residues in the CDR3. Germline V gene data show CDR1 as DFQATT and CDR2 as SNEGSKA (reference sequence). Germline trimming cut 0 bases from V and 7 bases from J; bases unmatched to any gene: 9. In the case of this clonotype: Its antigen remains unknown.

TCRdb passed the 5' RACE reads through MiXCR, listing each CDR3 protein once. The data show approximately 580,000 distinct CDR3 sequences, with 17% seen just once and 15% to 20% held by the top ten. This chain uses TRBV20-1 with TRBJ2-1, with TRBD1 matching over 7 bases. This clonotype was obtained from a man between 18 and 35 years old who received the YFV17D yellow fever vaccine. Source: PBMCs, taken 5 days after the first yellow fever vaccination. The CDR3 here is CSARDPRQGWNEQFF. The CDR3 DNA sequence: TGCAGTGCTAGAGATCCAAGACAGGGTTGGAATGAGCAGTTCTTC.